This record covers a single T cell receptor beta chain. Antigen specificity is unknown. Molecular-barcoded quantitative 5'-RACE produced these TCR beta libraries. In TCRdb, the 5' RACE reads were re-called with MiXCR into one record per CDR3 protein. The repertoire holds 200,000 or so distinct CDR3 sequences, with 18% as singletons. V lost 7 bases and J lost 8; bases outside the gene matches: 11. The CDR3 contains 15 residues. From germline, CDR1 is SQVTM and CDR2 ANQGSEA. The source of the sample is a study of CD8 T cells in ankylosing spondylitis. Points from the study as a whole: Significantly higher representation of disease-linked clones was reported for matched ankylosing spondylitis synovial fluid. Some motif variants had been reported before (in reactive arthritis synovial fluid and blood).

V gene TRBV29-1 combines with J gene TRBJ2-3; 14 bases agree with TRBD2. The clonotype comes from a male donor under 30 with ankylosing spondylitis or in good health (not recorded which). The sequencing sample was made of blood, either unsorted or a sorted T cell fraction (not recorded which). The CDR3 loop is CSAPGLAGVRFTQYF. In DNA, the CDR3 is TGCAGCGCACCGGGACTAGCGGGAGTGCGATTTACGCAGTATTTT.